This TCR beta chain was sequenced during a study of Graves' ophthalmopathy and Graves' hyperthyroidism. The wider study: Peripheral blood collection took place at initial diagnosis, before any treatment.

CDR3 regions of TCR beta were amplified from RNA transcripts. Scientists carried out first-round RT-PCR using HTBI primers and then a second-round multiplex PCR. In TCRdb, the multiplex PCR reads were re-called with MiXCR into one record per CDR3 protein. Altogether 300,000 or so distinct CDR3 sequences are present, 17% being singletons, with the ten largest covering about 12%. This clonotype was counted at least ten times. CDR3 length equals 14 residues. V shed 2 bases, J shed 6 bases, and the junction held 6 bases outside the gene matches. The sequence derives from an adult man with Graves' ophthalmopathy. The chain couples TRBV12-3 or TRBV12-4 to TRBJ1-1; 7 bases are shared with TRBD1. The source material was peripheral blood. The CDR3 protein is CASSLQGGVPEAFF. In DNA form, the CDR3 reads TGTGCCAGCAGTTTACAGGGGGGAGTGCCTGAAGCTTTCTTT.